This TCR beta chain was identified during a study of blood T cells in healthy people across ages. Alongside a J-beta primer mix, a sample-barcoded 5' primer served in a second PCR lasting about 7 to 12 cycles. MiXCR was run by TCRdb on the 5' RACE reads, yielding one entry per CDR3 protein. The repertoire holds under 1 million distinct CDR3 sequences, with around 45% as singletons. The sequence came from a man in his sixties in good health. Sequenced input: blood.

The CDR3 region has the DNA TGTGCCAGCAGCTTCTCTGGTGTGAGCACTGAAGCTTTCTTT. Residues: CASSFSGVSTEAFF. V gene TRBV7-9 combines with J gene TRBJ1-1; D unresolved. Trimming took off 3 bases at V and 4 bases at J, with 12 bases between the two ends. Per germline, CDR1 SEHNR and CDR2 FQNEAQ (reference sequence). This CDR3 comprises 14 residues.